The sequence of this TCR beta chain was determined in a study of shared clonotypes between healthy human individuals. General study results and limits: Relative to their counterparts shared across all four donors, non-shared clonotypes exhibited diminished generation probabilities. The sampled material consisted only of blood, and tissue repertoires are likely to differ. There were few donors, and this limited the genetic and exposure-history diversity represented.

To note about this clone: Antigen: not known.

Profiled with immunoSEQ multiplex PCR; TCRdb holds only in-frame clones, not every one. The sample yields hundreds of thousands of clones, 92% seen once. Naive CD8 cells were CD45RO-negative, positively selected for CCR7, excluding terminally differentiated effector memory CD45RA+ cells. Germline values: CDR1 MNHEY, CDR2 SVGAGI. The CDR3 runs 14 residues. The V end lost 3 bases, the J end lost 5 bases, and 10 bases lay between the germline ends. Sequencing input: naive CD8+ T cells sorted from blood. The genes are TRBV6-5 and TRBJ2-2, with D possibly being TRBD2 (5 bases). This clonotype was obtained from a man younger than 45 in good health. CDR3 bases: TGTGCCAGCAGTTATTCAGCGGCGACCGGGGAGCTGTTTTTT. Protein sequence: CASSYSAATGELFF.